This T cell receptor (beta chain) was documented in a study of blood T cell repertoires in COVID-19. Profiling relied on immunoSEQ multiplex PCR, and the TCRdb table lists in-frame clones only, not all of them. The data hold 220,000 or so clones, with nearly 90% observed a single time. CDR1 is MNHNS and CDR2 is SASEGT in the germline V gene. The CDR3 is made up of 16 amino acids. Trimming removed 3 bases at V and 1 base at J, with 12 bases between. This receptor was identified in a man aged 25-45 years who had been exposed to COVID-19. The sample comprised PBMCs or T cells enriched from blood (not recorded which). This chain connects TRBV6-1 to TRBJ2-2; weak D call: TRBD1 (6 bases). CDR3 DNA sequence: TGTGCCAGCAGTGAGCATGAGGGGGTGAACACCGGGGAGCTGTTTTTT. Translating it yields CASSEHEGVNTGELFF.